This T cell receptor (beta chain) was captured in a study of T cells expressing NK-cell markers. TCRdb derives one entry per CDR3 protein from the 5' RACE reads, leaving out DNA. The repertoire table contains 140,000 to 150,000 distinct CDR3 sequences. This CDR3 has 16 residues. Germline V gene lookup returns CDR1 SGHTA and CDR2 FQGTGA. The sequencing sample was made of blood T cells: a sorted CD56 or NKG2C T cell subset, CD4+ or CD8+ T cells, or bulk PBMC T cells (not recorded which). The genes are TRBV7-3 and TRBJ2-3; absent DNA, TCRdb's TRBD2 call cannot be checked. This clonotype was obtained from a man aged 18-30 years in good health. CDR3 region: CASSLFVAGRTDTQYF.